These T cell receptor beta chains were read from a single sample in a study of molecular identifiers for immune sequencing clone quantification. From the PCR reads, TCRdb called clonotypes with MiXCR, one entry per CDR3 protein. This sample carries about 89,000 distinct CDR3 sequences, 15% to 20% of them seen once, and the ten largest clones take around 0.88%. Sequenced sample: naive CD8+ T cells from blood, with Jurkat cell RNA spiked in. The receptor set was obtained from a human donor in good health. Some libraries in this study had Jurkat cell RNA spiked in. Both conserved end residues are part of each CDR3. A D gene is named only where the DNA matches it firmly. Where a row states a size, it is once, few, many or the class of an expanded clone; other rows omit it.

D gene	V gene	clone size	J gene	CDR3 protein	CDR3 DNA
TRBD1	TRBV7-8	NA	TRBJ2-7	CASSSAGTGFTYEQYF	TGTGCCAGCAGCTCCGCCGGGACAGGGTTTACCTACGAGCAGTACTTC
TRBD1	TRBV27	many	TRBJ1-1	CASKQGGVNTEAFF	TGTGCCAGCAAACAGGGGGGTGTAAACACTGAAGCTTTCTTT
NA	TRBV7-9	many	TRBJ2-3	CASRSSSTDTQYF	TGTGCCAGCAGGTCTTCTAGCACAGATACGCAGTATTTT
NA	TRBV11-2	many	TRBJ2-1	CASSLEDGSSYNEQFF	TGTGCCAGCAGCTTAGAGGACGGGAGTTCCTACAATGAGCAGTTCTTC
NA	TRBV10-3	NA	TRBJ1-1	CATLGGSMNTEAFF	TGTGCCACCCTAGGGGGGAGCATGAACACTGAAGCTTTCTTT
NA	TRBV28	few	TRBJ1-2	CASSFIVRQAHGYTF	TGTGCCAGCAGTTTCATAGTTAGGCAGGCTCATGGCTACACCTTC
NA	TRBV11-2	many	TRBJ2-3	CASSRDSVTDTQYF	TGTGCCAGCAGCCGGGACTCAGTCACAGATACGCAGTATTTT
TRBD2	TRBV4-3	few	TRBJ2-1	CASSQDSGSSYNEQFF	TGCGCCAGCAGCCAAGATAGCGGGAGCTCCTACAATGAGCAGTTCTTC
NA	TRBV18	many	TRBJ1-1	CASSLSREAFF	TGTGCCAGCTCACTTTCAAGGGAAGCTTTCTTT
TRBD2	TRBV4-1	many	TRBJ2-5	CASSQVPGGVAGDNQETQYF	TGCGCCAGCAGCCAAGTACCCGGGGGCGTAGCGGGGGACAACCAAGAGACCCAGTACTTC
NA	TRBV7-6	many	TRBJ2-1	CASSRDGEGPYNEQFF	TGTGCCAGCAGCCGGGACGGTGAGGGTCCCTACAATGAGCAGTTCTTC
TRBD2	TRBV29-1	many	TRBJ2-5	CSVEGAGDGTQYF	TGCAGCGTTGAGGGAGCGGGAGATGGAACCCAGTACTTC
TRBD1	TRBV6-6	many	TRBJ1-6	CAIGGDRGLVSYNSPLHF	TGTGCCATAGGGGGGGACAGGGGTTTAGTATCCTATAATTCACCCCTCCACTTT